Shown below are 15 T cell receptor beta chains from a single sample sequenced in a study of cytomegalovirus exposure and HLA in healthy donors. A multiplex PCR was run with 60 Vbeta primers and 13 Jbeta primers. Sequencing was performed with immunoSEQ multiplex PCR; in TCRdb, only in-frame clones are kept and a portion is missing. The table shows some 98,000 clones, with roughly 10% occurring only once. Sequenced: PBMCs. The receptors shown here come from a man aged 50-60 years in good health and CMV-seropositive.

The chain carries TRBV7-2 and TRBJ2-5, with D tentatively TRBD2 (6 bases). With 5 bases removed from V and 3 bases from J, the gap between germline ends came to 16 bases. This CDR3 is 15 amino acids long. Per the germline V gene, CDR1 is SGHTA and CDR2 is FQGNSA. The CDR3 here is CASSPRRGTKETQYF. The CDR3 coding sequence is TGTGCCAGCAGCCCCAGGCGGGGAACGAAAGAGACCCAGTACTTC. Filled out from reference TRBV7-2 and TRBJ2-5, the complete variable domain reads GAGVSQSPSNKVTEKGKDVELRCDPISGHTALYWYRQSLGQGLEFLIYFQGNSAPDKSGLPSDRFSAERTGGSVSTLTIQRTQQEDSAVYLCASSPRRGTKETQYFGPGTRLLVL.

In nucleotides, the CDR3 is TGTGCCAGCAGCCGACCGGGAGTCGGGTACAATGAGCAGTTCTTC. Its translation is CASSRPGVGYNEQFF. The genes are TRBV5-6 and TRBJ2-1; TRBD2 might be the D (6 bases). V shed 4 bases and J shed 4 bases, with 15 bases lying between them. The germline V gene encodes CDR1 SGHDT and CDR2 YYEEEE. The CDR3 length is 15 residues.

This clone was found a few times. The genes are TRBV11-1 and TRBJ2-2; 8 bases agree with TRBD1. Germline assignment: CDR1 SGHAT and CDR2 FQDESV (reference sequence). With V trimmed by 2 bases and J by 2 bases, 7 bases remained unmatched. The CDR3 has 17 amino acids. The CDR3 sequence: CASSLRPGGYNTGELFF. The CDR3 DNA sequence: TGTGCCAGCAGCTTAAGGCCAGGGGGCTATAACACCGGGGAGCTGTTTTTT.

This clone has a handful of counts. V gene TRBV7-6 combines with J gene TRBJ2-3; 15 bases are shared with TRBD2. The germline V gene has CDR1 SGHVS and CDR2 FNYEAQ. CDR3 length: 16 amino acids. Unmatched junction bases numbered 7, after V lost 6 bases and J lost 6 bases. The chain's CDR3 is CASRWGLAGGTDTQYF. The CDR3 region has the DNA TGTGCCAGCAGATGGGGACTAGCGGGAGGAACTGATACGCAGTATTTT.

The rearrangement links TRBV20-1 to TRBJ2-1; D gene unclear. V gave up 3 bases and J gave up 3 bases, with 3 bases separating them. This CDR3 has 11 residues. Germline V gene data show CDR1 as DFQATT and CDR2 as SNEGSKA (reference sequence). CDR3 protein: CSASIYNEQFF. CDR3 sequence (DNA): TGCAGTGCTAGCATCTACAATGAGCAGTTCTTC.

This clone was observed many times. In DNA, the CDR3 is TGTGCCATCAGTAAGGGACAGGGCGATCAGCCCCAGCATTTT. Residues: CAISKGQGDQPQHF. The chain recombines TRBV10-3 with TRBJ1-5, with 9 bases that match TRBD1. Trimming cost V 5 bases and J 5 bases; bases outside gene matches: 4. CDR1 and CDR2 from the germline V gene are ENHRY and SYGVKD. The CDR3 is made up of 14 amino acids.

The chain combines TRBV10-3 with TRBJ2-7; 7 bases match TRBD2. The CDR3 is 13 residues long. V shed 7 bases, J shed 6 bases, and the junction held 9 bases outside the gene matches. CDR1 is ENHRY, CDR2 SYGVKD, per germline. The CDR3 nucleotides are TGTGCCATCAAGGAGCGGGATAGACCCGAGCAGTACTTC. Its translation: CAIKERDRPEQYF.

This rearrangement joins TRBV5-1 to TRBJ2-7; D might be TRBD1 (5 bases). This CDR3 has 12 residues. The germline CDR1 and CDR2 sequences are SGHRS and YFSETQ. Deletions cut 4 bases from V and 4 bases from J, with 9 bases between. The CDR3 DNA reads as TGCGCCAGCAGCGAAAGGGGTTACGAGCAGTACTTC. Its protein is CASSERGYEQYF.

J is TRBJ2-7 and V is TRBV2, with TRBD1 identical over 7 bases. Germline V lookup: CDR1 SNHLY, CDR2 FYNNEI. Trimming took 4 bases from V and 3 from J; bases not matched to a gene: 6. The CDR3 covers 14 residues. DNA for the CDR3: TGTGCCAGCAGTGTTGGCAGGGGGTTCTACGAGCAGTACTTC. This sequence encodes CASSVGRGFYEQYF.

J is TRBJ2-2 and V is TRBV28, with 8 bases identical to TRBD1. CDR1 and CDR2 (germline): MDHEN, SYDVKM. The CDR3 is made up of 15 amino acids. With V trimmed by 4 bases and J by 6 bases, 7 bases remained unmatched. CDR3 in amino acids: CASSSWTGRSGELFF. The CDR3 DNA reads as TGTGCCAGCAGTTCCTGGACAGGGAGATCCGGGGAGCTGTTTTTT. Drawing the rest from reference TRBV28 and TRBJ2-2, the complete variable domain is DVKVTQSSRYLVKRTGEKVFLECVQDMDHENMFWYRQDPGLGLRLIYFSYDVKMKEKGDIPEGYSVSREKKERFSLILESASTNQTSMYLCASSSWTGRSGELFFGEGSRLTVL.

This clone came up a few times. V usage is TRBV19 and J usage is TRBJ1-2; tentative D call: TRBD1 (5 bases). V lost 3 bases, J lost 6 bases, and 14 bases lay in between. Germline CDR1 reads LNHDA; CDR2 reads SQIVND (reference sequence). The CDR3 runs 14 residues. CDR3 region: CASSIAGGANGYTF. As DNA, the CDR3 is TGTGCCAGTAGTATCGCCGGAGGGGCTAATGGCTACACCTTC.

This clone occurred a few times. This chain uses TRBV25-1 with TRBJ2-1, with 8 nucleotides matching TRBD1. The germline CDR1 and CDR2 sequences are MGHDK and SYGVNS. J lost 6 bases, V lost 5 bases, and 6 bases had no gene match. This CDR3 is 14 amino acids long. Here the CDR3 DNA reads TGTGCCAGCAGTATGCAGGGGGCTCCCAATGAGCAGTTCTTC. It yields the protein CASSMQGAPNEQFF.

This clone was counted only a few times. V usage is TRBV5-1 and J usage is TRBJ1-5, with D perhaps TRBD1 (5 bases). V gave up 4 bases and J gave up 7 bases, with 21 bases separating them. CDR1 and CDR2 (germline): SGHRS, YFSETQ. This CDR3 comprises 16 residues. CDR3 protein: CASSPGGPPQLQPQHF. As DNA, the CDR3 is TGCGCCAGCAGCCCGGGGGGTCCTCCTCAACTACAGCCCCAGCATTTT.

This clone has more than one count but fewer than ten. The chain has TRBV10-3 and TRBJ1-2; D ambiguous. Germline values: CDR1 ENHRY, CDR2 SYGVKD. This CDR3 has 13 amino acids. The V gene lost 4 bases and the J gene lost 3 bases, with 9 bases spanning the gap. This CDR3 is CAISVGQDYGYTF. The CDR3 DNA reads as TGTGCCATCAGTGTTGGGCAGGACTATGGCTACACCTTC.

The CDR3 bases are TGTGCCAGCAGAGGACAGTCGCAGGGTGAGCAGTTCTTC. Encoded protein: CASRGQSQGEQFF. The V gene is TRBV2, the J gene TRBJ2-1; a possible D gene is TRBD1 (6 bases). The CDR3 is 13 residues long. Trimming cost V 6 bases and J 9 bases, with 15 bases left between them. CDR1 is SNHLY, CDR2 FYNNEI, per germline.